This T cell receptor (beta chain) appears in the sequencing data of a study of early stage breast cancer tumors. Study-level results: Commonly generated sequences made up most enriched TCRB sequences shared between patients. Tumors had approximately 2.5-fold higher T cell density than normal breast. In about 90% of the 16 patients, blood comparison separated tumor from normal breast.

A remark on this clone: What it binds is not known.

Per germline, CDR1 SQVTM and CDR2 ANQGSEA. V lost 4 bases to trimming and J lost 5 bases; unmatched junction nucleotides: 9. This CDR3 has 14 amino acids. Blood replicates held 0.5 ug DNA, tumor or normal breast about 1.5 ug, two each. Sequenced by immunoSEQ multiplex PCR; TCRdb stores in-frame clones only, minus some. Altogether almost 55,000 clones are present, 75% to 95% being singletons, with the ten largest covering around 5%. This chain uses TRBV29-1 with TRBJ2-5, with 8 bases that match TRBD2. Source material: blood. This receptor was identified in a person between 65 and 79 years old with breast cancer. CDR3 DNA: TGCAGCGTTGTAAGCGGGGGCACCGGGGAGACCCAGTACTTC. Its translation is CSVVSGGTGETQYF.